A selection of T cell receptor beta chains follows, all from one sample in a study of CD8+ T cells in alopecia areata. Method: immunoSEQ multiplex PCR; TCRdb's copy keeps in-frame clones and lacks some. The sample holds more than 110,000 clones, less than 70% seen once. Here the sequenced sample was CD8+ T cells sorted from blood, taken at week 4, from a patient treated with tofacitinib. The receptors here all came from a human donor with alopecia areata. Each CDR3 is given with its conserved first and last residue. The order of the fields is J gene, D gene, V gene, clone size, CDR3 DNA, CDR3 protein. D genes are given only for firm matches. Clone size is shown for a subset of rows, as once, few, many or a class of expanded clone.

j_call: TRBJ2-2
d_call: NA
v_call: TRBV30
clone_size: few
cdr3_nt: TGTGCCTGGAACCCTAACACCGGGGAGCTGTTTTTT
cdr3_aa: CAWNPNTGELFF

j_call: TRBJ1-6
d_call: NA
v_call: TRBV4-2
clone_size: NA
cdr3_nt: TGTGCCAGCAGCCAAGATCGGGGGGAATTCACACCCCTCCACTTT
cdr3_aa: CASSQDRGEFTPLHF

j_call: TRBJ1-1
d_call: NA
v_call: TRBV6-5
clone_size: few
cdr3_nt: TGTGCCAGCAGTTATCTCCGGGGAGTTCGCCCCGAAGCTTTCTTT
cdr3_aa: CASSYLRGVRPEAFF

j_call: TRBJ1-5
d_call: TRBD1
v_call: TRBV19
clone_size: few
cdr3_nt: TGTGCCAGTACCCCGGACAGGGAGGGCAATCAGCCCCAGCATTTT
cdr3_aa: CASTPDREGNQPQHF

j_call: TRBJ2-5
d_call: TRBD2
v_call: TRBV19
clone_size: few
cdr3_nt: TGTGCCAGTAGTCCCGGGACTAGCGGGCAAGAGACCCAGTACTTC
cdr3_aa: CASSPGTSGQETQYF

j_call: TRBJ1-1
d_call: NA
v_call: TRBV13
clone_size: NA
cdr3_nt: TGTGCCAGCAGCCCTACCATCATGAACACTGAAGCTTTCTTT
cdr3_aa: CASSPTIMNTEAFF

j_call: TRBJ2-7
d_call: NA
v_call: TRBV15
clone_size: NA
cdr3_nt: TGTGCCACCAGCAGAGTTGAGAGTTACGAGCAGTACTTC
cdr3_aa: CATSRVESYEQYF

j_call: TRBJ1-2
d_call: TRBD1
v_call: TRBV29-1
clone_size: few
cdr3_nt: TGCAGCGTTACGGACAGGGGGGACTATGGCTACACCTTC
cdr3_aa: CSVTDRGDYGYTF

j_call: TRBJ2-7
d_call: TRBD1
v_call: TRBV6-6
clone_size: NA
cdr3_nt: TGTGCCAGCAGCCAACAGGGGGTCTACGAGCAGTACTTC
cdr3_aa: CASSQQGVYEQYF

j_call: TRBJ2-7
d_call: NA
v_call: TRBV23-1
clone_size: few
cdr3_nt: TGCGCCAGCAGGCCCTACAGGGTTGGGCAGTACTTC
cdr3_aa: CASRPYRVGQYF

j_call: TRBJ2-5
d_call: TRBD1
v_call: TRBV23-1
clone_size: NA
cdr3_nt: TGCGCCAGCAGTCAATCGGCCAGGGGGCGAGAGGAGACCCAGTACTTC
cdr3_aa: CASSQSARGREETQYF

j_call: TRBJ2-1
d_call: TRBD1
v_call: TRBV30
clone_size: NA
cdr3_nt: TGTGCCTGGCGATGGACAGGGATCTCCTACAATGAGCAGTTCTTC
cdr3_aa: CAWRWTGISYNEQFF

j_call: TRBJ1-2
d_call: NA
v_call: TRBV25-1
clone_size: NA
cdr3_nt: TGTGCCAGCAGTGAAGGGGGGGGCGCTTACGGCTACACCTTC
cdr3_aa: CASSEGGGAYGYTF

j_call: TRBJ2-7
d_call: TRBD2
v_call: TRBV29-1
clone_size: NA
cdr3_nt: TGCAGCGTTCGGCCGACTAGCGGGGGAGGCGAGCAGTACTTC
cdr3_aa: CSVRPTSGGGEQYF

j_call: TRBJ1-5
d_call: TRBD1
v_call: TRBV7-9
clone_size: NA
cdr3_nt: TGTGCCAGCAGCTCGGGACAGACTGGGCGGCAGCCCCAGCATTTT
cdr3_aa: CASSSGQTGRQPQHF

j_call: TRBJ2-2
d_call: NA
v_call: TRBV2
clone_size: NA
cdr3_nt: TGTGCCAGCAGCGGTGATGGGACACGTCTCACCGGGGAGCTGTTTTTT
cdr3_aa: CASSGDGTRLTGELFF

j_call: TRBJ1-2
d_call: TRBD1
v_call: TRBV7-9
clone_size: few
cdr3_nt: TGTGCCAGCAGCTCGGGACAGGGGGGAGGCTACACCTTC
cdr3_aa: CASSSGQGGGYTF

j_call: TRBJ2-1
d_call: NA
v_call: TRBV11-2
clone_size: NA
cdr3_nt: TGTGCCAGCAGCTTGGCGAGGTCCGCCCCATCCTACAATGAGCAGTTCTTC
cdr3_aa: CASSLARSAPSYNEQFF

j_call: TRBJ2-1
d_call: TRBD1
v_call: TRBV27
clone_size: few
cdr3_nt: TGTGCCAGCAGGGGGACAGGGGGCAATGAGCAGTTCTTC
cdr3_aa: CASRGTGGNEQFF

j_call: TRBJ2-5
d_call: NA
v_call: TRBV13
clone_size: NA
cdr3_nt: TGTGCCAGCAGCTCGACCTGGCAAGAGACCCAGTACTTC
cdr3_aa: CASSSTWQETQYF

j_call: TRBJ1-5
d_call: TRBD1
v_call: TRBV5-1
clone_size: NA
cdr3_nt: TGCGCCAGCAGCCCAGACAGGGGAGCGAGCAATCAGCCCCAGCATTTT
cdr3_aa: CASSPDRGASNQPQHF

j_call: TRBJ2-5
d_call: TRBD1
v_call: TRBV7-9
clone_size: few
cdr3_nt: TGTGCCAGCAGCTTACGGGACAGGCAAGAGACCCAGTACTTC
cdr3_aa: CASSLRDRQETQYF

j_call: TRBJ1-6
d_call: NA
v_call: TRBV6-5
clone_size: once
cdr3_nt: TGTGCCAGCAGTCCCGGGGGGGAATTTTCACCCCTCCACTTT
cdr3_aa: CASSPGGEFSPLHF

j_call: TRBJ2-1
d_call: NA
v_call: TRBV27
clone_size: few
cdr3_nt: TGTGCCAGCAGCCTCTGGGGTGAGAGTTACAATGAGCAGTTCTTC
cdr3_aa: CASSLWGESYNEQFF

j_call: TRBJ1-6
d_call: NA
v_call: TRBV7-9
clone_size: NA
cdr3_nt: TGTGCCAGCAGCCCCGACGGCAGGCGCTATAATTCACCCCTCCACTTT
cdr3_aa: CASSPDGRRYNSPLHF

j_call: TRBJ2-1
d_call: NA
v_call: TRBV29-1
clone_size: NA
cdr3_nt: TGCACCTTTCTCGGAGGGACAGCTGGCTACAATGAGCAGTTCTTC
cdr3_aa: CTFLGGTAGYNEQFF

j_call: TRBJ2-7
d_call: TRBD1
v_call: TRBV2
clone_size: NA
cdr3_nt: TGTGCCAGCAGTGTAGGACAGGGTCTTAGCGAGCAGTACTTC
cdr3_aa: CASSVGQGLSEQYF

j_call: TRBJ1-2
d_call: NA
v_call: TRBV10-3
clone_size: few
cdr3_nt: TGTGCCATCAGCCTGGACGGCGATAAGGACTATGGCTACACCTTC
cdr3_aa: CAISLDGDKDYGYTF